This entry lists 8 T cell receptor beta chains sequenced from one sample in a study of T-cell memory formation after mild COVID-19. TCRdb itself ran the 5' RACE reads through MiXCR, one entry per CDR3 protein. The sample yields roughly 240,000 distinct CDR3 sequences, about 16% seen once. The sample was PBMCs or a T cell subset sorted from them (not recorded which). The receptors derive from a young man who had mild COVID-19 (a few samples of this study predate the infection). Cell type and time point are not known.

This clonotype was observed a handful of times. This chain links TRBV27 with TRBJ2-3; D gene unclear. V gave up 5 bases and J gave up 1 base, with 13 bases separating them. This CDR3 has 15 amino acids. Germline V gene lookup returns CDR1 MNHEY and CDR2 SMNVEV (reference sequence). This CDR3 reads CASSTFGGGTDTQYF. In nucleotides, the CDR3 is TGTGCCAGCAGTACCTTTGGTGGCGGCACAGATACGCAGTATTTT.

This clonotype was seen more than once but under ten times. The V and J genes are TRBV7-9 and TRBJ1-4, with D perhaps matching TRBD1 (5 bases). The CDR3 is 15 amino acids. The ends were cut back, 1 base at V and 8 bases at J, with 14 bases in the middle. Germline V gene sequence: CDR1 SEHNR, CDR2 FQNEAQ (reference sequence). CDR3 protein: CASSLGSGSWEKLFF. The CDR3 bases are TGTGCCAGCAGCTTAGGATCAGGGAGTTGGGAAAAACTGTTTTTT.

V is TRBV4-1 and J is TRBJ2-7, with 9 bases identical to TRBD1. The CDR3 extends over 15 amino acids. The V segment lost 3 bases and the J segment 5 bases; nucleotides outside the gene matches: 8. CDR1 and CDR2 from the germline V gene are MGHRA and YSYEKL. In DNA, the CDR3 is TGCGCCAGCAGCCAGGTGGACAGGGGTGACGACGAGCAGTACTTC. Its protein product is CASSQVDRGDDEQYF.

This rearrangement joins TRBV7-9 to TRBJ2-7; no clear D. The CDR3 has 13 residues. V lost 6 bases, J lost 8 bases, and 17 bases lay in between. Germline V lookup: CDR1 SEHNR, CDR2 FQNEAQ (reference sequence). The DNA for the CDR3 is TGTGCCAGCAGGTCCCCGAGAGACTCGCAGCAGTACTTC. Translated, it gives CASRSPRDSQQYF.

The sample holds many counts of this clonotype. The chain employs TRBV7-6 and TRBJ2-7; TRBD1 agrees at 7 bases. The J segment lost 4 bases and the V segment lost 1 base, leaving 7 bases of the junction unmatched. Germline V gene lookup returns CDR1 SGHVS and CDR2 FNYEAQ. The CDR3 is made up of 15 amino acids. For the CDR3, the DNA is TGTGCCAGCAGCTTAGAGCAGGGGGTGAGGTACGAGCAGTACTTC. It yields the protein CASSLEQGVRYEQYF. Variable domain in full (rest from reference TRBV7-6 and TRBJ2-7): GAGVSQSPRYKVTKRGQDVALRCDPISGHVSLYWYRQALGQGPEFLTYFNYEAQQDKSGLPNDRFSAERPEGSISTLTIQRTEQRDSAMYRCASSLEQGVRYEQYFGPGTRLTVT.

The chain carries TRBV20-1 and TRBJ1-5; 8 bases are a match to TRBD1. The CDR3 consists of 14 residues. Germline V gene data show CDR1 as DFQATT and CDR2 as SNEGSKA (reference sequence). V lost 5 bases to trimming and J lost 3 bases; unmatched junction nucleotides: 6. The CDR3 DNA is TGCAGTGCTGGACAGGGAGGGGACAATCAGCCCCAGCATTTT. Its translation is CSAGQGGDNQPQHF.

This clonotype was seen more than once but under ten times. The chain is built from TRBV20-1 and TRBJ2-5; D is tentatively TRBD1 or TRBD2 (6 bases each). Germline assignment: CDR1 DFQATT and CDR2 SNEGSKA (reference sequence). CDR3 length equals 14 residues. Between the trimmed V and J ends, which lost 1 base and 2 bases, there was a span of 11 bases. The CDR3 is CSARARGLQETQYF. CDR3 in DNA: TGCAGTGCTAGAGCCAGGGGACTGCAAGAGACCCAGTACTTC.

This clonotype has a single count. The chain recombines TRBV24-1 with TRBJ1-3, with D hard to call. V was pared by 7 bases and J by 0 bases, with 9 bases between. Germline loops: CDR1 KGHDR, CDR2 SFDVKD. This CDR3 is built from 14 residues. The CDR3: CATSPGSSGNTIYF. DNA of the CDR3: TGTGCCACCAGCCCGGGAAGCTCTGGAAACACCATATATTTT.